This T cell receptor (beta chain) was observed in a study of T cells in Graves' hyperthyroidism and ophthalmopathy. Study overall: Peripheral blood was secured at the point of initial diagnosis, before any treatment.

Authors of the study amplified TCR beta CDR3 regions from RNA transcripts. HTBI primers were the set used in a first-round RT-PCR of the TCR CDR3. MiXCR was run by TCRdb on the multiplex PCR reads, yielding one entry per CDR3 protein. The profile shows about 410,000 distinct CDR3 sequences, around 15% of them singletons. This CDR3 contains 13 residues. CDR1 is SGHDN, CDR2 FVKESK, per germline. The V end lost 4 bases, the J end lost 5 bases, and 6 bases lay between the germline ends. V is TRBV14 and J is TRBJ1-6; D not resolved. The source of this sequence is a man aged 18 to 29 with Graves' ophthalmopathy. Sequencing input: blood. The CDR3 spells CASSPFHNSPLHF. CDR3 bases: TGTGCCAGCAGCCCTTTCCATAATTCACCCCTCCACTTT.